One and the same sample provided the 16 T cell receptor beta chains below, sequenced in a study of cytomegalovirus exposure and HLA in healthy donors. Vbeta (60) and Jbeta (13) primers were used in the PCR. Some clones are missing from TCRdb's copy, which holds only in-frame ones; the method was immunoSEQ multiplex PCR. The sample yields 90,000 to 130,000 clones, approximately 86% seen once. The sequencing input was PBMCs. These receptors were collected from a man aged 35-49 years in good health and CMV-seronegative.

The chain uses TRBV5-1 and TRBJ2-7; 10 bases are shared with TRBD1. Germline-derived CDR1 and CDR2 are SGHRS and YFSETQ. Unmatched junction bases numbered 8, after V lost 2 bases and J lost 6 bases. The CDR3 has 15 residues. The CDR3 sequence is CASSLPGQGRGEQYF. In DNA form, the CDR3 reads TGCGCCAGCAGCTTACCGGGACAGGGGAGGGGCGAGCAGTACTTC.

This clone was picked up one time. The chain combines TRBV6-5 with TRBJ2-1, with D uncertain. This CDR3 contains 11 residues. V was shortened by 5 bases and J by 10 bases, with 9 bases between the two germline ends. Germline values: CDR1 MNHEY, CDR2 SVGAGI. The CDR3: CASSSWYEQFF. CDR3 in DNA: TGTGCCAGCAGTAGCTGGTACGAGCAGTTCTTC.

The J gene is TRBJ2-7, the V gene TRBV7-2, with 7 bases lining up with TRBD2. CDR1 is SGHTA and CDR2 is FQGNSA in the germline V gene. The CDR3 loop spans 13 amino acids. J was trimmed by 0 bases and V by 5 bases; bases with no gene match: 1. The CDR3 protein is CASSRGVSYEQYF. The CDR3 nucleotides read TGTGCCAGCAGCCGGGGGGTCTCCTACGAGCAGTACTTC.

The genes are TRBV2 and TRBJ1-1; 7 bases fit TRBD1. Germline trimming cut 5 bases from V and 0 bases from J; bases unmatched to any gene: 15. CDR1 and CDR2 from the germline V gene are SNHLY and FYNNEI. The CDR3 sequence is 18 residues long. Here the CDR3 reads CASSYSNRDSRMNTEAFF. In DNA form, the CDR3 reads TGTGCCAGCAGTTATTCAAACCGGGACAGCCGGATGAACACTGAAGCTTTCTTT. Full variable domain (missing parts from reference TRBV2 and TRBJ1-1): EPEVTQTPSHQVTQMGQEVILRCVPISNHLYFYWYRQILGQKVEFLVSFYNNEISEKSEIFDDQFSVERPDGSNFTLKIRSTKLEDSAMYFCASSYSNRDSRMNTEAFFGQGTRLTVV.

This clone was counted once. The chain carries TRBV5-4 and TRBJ2-3; tentative D call: TRBD1 (5 bases). Trimming took off 0 bases at V and 9 bases at J, with 11 bases between the two ends. This CDR3 contains 13 residues. Germline V gene sequence: CDR1 SGHNT, CDR2 YYREEE (reference sequence). CDR3 sequence: CASSLDRIETQYF. The CDR3, as DNA: TGTGCCAGCAGCTTGGACAGGATTGAAACGCAGTATTTT. Drawing the rest from reference TRBV5-4 and TRBJ2-3, the complete variable domain is ETGVTQSPTHLIKTRGQQVTLRCSSQSGHNTVSWYQQALGQGPQFIFQYYREEENGRGNFPPRFSGLQFPNYSSELNVNALELDDSALYLCASSLDRIETQYFGPGTRLTVL.

This clone was recorded a few times. This rearrangement joins TRBV6-1 to TRBJ1-6; D might be TRBD1 (5 bases). V gave up 6 bases and J gave up 13 bases, with 22 bases separating them. Per germline, CDR1 MNHNS and CDR2 SASEGT. The length of the CDR3 is 15 residues. This CDR3 reads CASSVRGTGVFPLHF. CDR3 bases: TGTGCCAGCAGCGTTCGGGGGACCGGGGTTTTCCCCCTCCACTTT.

This clone appeared once. The rearrangement joins TRBV5-1 to TRBJ1-2; possible D gene TRBD1, 5 bases. The CDR3 has 14 residues. Germline V lookup: CDR1 SGHRS, CDR2 YFSETQ. V was pared by 0 bases and J by 8 bases, with 14 bases between. The CDR3 is CASSLAAGQSGYTF. The CDR3 region has the DNA TGCGCCAGCAGCTTGGCGGCAGGGCAGTCCGGCTACACCTTC.

V gene TRBV15 combines with J gene TRBJ2-7; 9 positions match TRBD1. CDR1 is LNHNV and CDR2 is YYDKDF in the germline V gene (reference sequence). CDR3 length: 14 amino acids. Unmatched junction bases numbered 9, after V lost 8 bases and J lost 4 bases. Here the CDR3 DNA reads TGTGCCACCGGTAAGGGACAGGGTATGTACGAGCAGTACTTC. Translated: CATGKGQGMYEQYF.

The chain couples TRBV7-8 to TRBJ1-5; the D gene is possibly TRBD1 (5 bases). V lost 4 bases to trimming and J lost 7 bases, with 11 bases between them. From germline, CDR1 is SGHVS and CDR2 FQNEAQ. The CDR3 totals 13 residues. CDR3 in DNA: TGTGCCAGCAGCTCCAGGGTGGGGCAGCCCCAGCATTTT. Translated, it gives CASSSRVGQPQHF.

The chain couples TRBV5-4 to TRBJ2-3, with TRBD1 as a possible D gene (5 bases). CDR1 SGHNT and CDR2 YYREEE come from the germline V gene (reference sequence). The V gene lost 5 bases and the J gene lost 0 bases, with 10 bases spanning the gap. CDR3 length: 14 amino acids. In DNA, the CDR3 is TGTGCCAGCAGTCGGACACCGAGCACAGATACGCAGTATTTT. This codes for CASSRTPSTDTQYF.

CDR3 DNA sequence: TGCGCCAGCGCCCCTGGGCCTAGCGGCTTCTCCGAGCAGTACTTC. Its translation is CASAPGPSGFSEQYF. This rearrangement joins TRBV5-1 to TRBJ2-7; 7 bases align to TRBD2. Germline V gene lookup returns CDR1 SGHRS and CDR2 YFSETQ. V was clipped by 7 bases and J by 6 bases; unmatched bases: 16. The CDR3 has 15 amino acids.

The genes are TRBV5-4 and TRBJ1-2; 8 positions agree with TRBD1. This CDR3 region has 14 residues. V gave up 5 bases and J gave up 4 bases; unmatched junction bases: 7. The V gene's germline CDR1 is SGHNT and CDR2 YYREEE (reference sequence). CDR3 in amino acids: CASSVQGVTYGYTF. Here the CDR3 DNA reads TGTGCCAGCAGTGTACAGGGGGTCACCTATGGCTACACCTTC.

The V and J genes are TRBV6-1 and TRBJ2-5; 8 bases are a match to TRBD2. Trimming cost V 0 bases and J 9 bases; bases outside gene matches: 21. In germline, CDR1 is MNHNS, CDR2 SASEGT. The CDR3 contains 19 residues. CDR3 amino acids: CASSEALGWSGGREGAQYF. In DNA form, the CDR3 reads TGTGCCAGCAGTGAAGCTCTAGGGTGGAGCGGGGGCCGGGAAGGGGCCCAGTACTTC.

The chain has TRBV5-6 and TRBJ2-2; TRBD2 aligns across 14 bases. With 5 bases clipped from V and 4 bases from J, the junction kept 7 bases outside the gene matches. The CDR3 covers 17 residues. Germline-derived CDR1 and CDR2 are SGHDT and YYEEEE. The CDR3 DNA reads TGTGCCAGCAGTTTGACTAGCGGGGGGGCCGGCACCGGGGAGCTGTTTTTT. Protein sequence: CASSLTSGGAGTGELFF.

The rearrangement joins TRBV9 to TRBJ2-3, with TRBD2 matching 10 bases. This CDR3 is built from 18 residues. In germline, CDR1 is SGDLS, CDR2 YYNGEE. With 6 bases clipped from V and 1 base from J, the junction kept 14 bases outside the gene matches. CDR3: CASTLTSGPFLRTDTQYF. CDR3 in DNA: TGTGCCAGCACCCTGACTAGCGGGCCTTTCCTTCGCACAGATACGCAGTATTTT.

The chain links TRBV11-2 to TRBJ2-3; D is ambiguous. CDR3 length: 14 residues. V was clipped by 5 bases and J by 3 bases, with 12 bases between them. The germline V gene encodes CDR1 SGHAT and CDR2 FQNNGV. For the CDR3, the DNA is TGTGCCAGCAGCCCAGGTGGGCCGACAGATACGCAGTATTTT. As protein: CASSPGGPTDTQYF.